These 17 T cell receptor beta chains were all obtained from the same sample, sequenced in a study of CD8 T cells in ankylosing spondylitis. Each CDR3 protein is one row after TCRdb ran MiXCR on the 5' RACE reads. The sample yields 25,000 to 35,000 distinct CDR3 sequences, 30% seen once. What was sequenced was synovial fluid, either unsorted or a sorted T cell fraction (not recorded which). These receptors were taken from a male donor with ankylosing spondylitis.

This clonotype was observed a handful of times. The gene calls are TRBV7-9 and TRBJ2-2; TRBD2 might be the D (6 bases). The CDR3 consists of 17 residues. CDR1 and CDR2 (germline): SEHNR, FQNEAQ (reference sequence). V was trimmed by 7 bases and J by 6 bases, leaving 24 bases between them. The CDR3 DNA follows: TGTGCCAGCACCGCCTTGGGGACGCCGGGGGTCGCCGGGGAGCTGTTTTTT. Translating it yields CASTALGTPGVAGELFF. The complete variable domain, with remaining parts taken from reference TRBV7-9 and TRBJ2-2, reads DTGVSQNPRHKITKRGQNVTFRCDPISEHNRLYWYRQTLGQGPEFLTYFQNEAQLEKSRLLSDRFSAERPKGSFSTLEIQRTEQGDSAMYLCASTALGTPGVAGELFFGEGSRLTVL.

In its sample, this clonotype was seen a few times. The chain's CDR3 is CASSQDGGRGNSPLHF. The DNA of the CDR3 is TGCGCCAGCAGCCAAGATGGGGGCAGGGGAAACTCACCCCTCCACTTT. The V and J genes are TRBV4-1 and TRBJ1-6, with D perhaps matching TRBD1 (6 bases). This CDR3 has 16 amino acids. Germline CDR1 reads MGHRA; CDR2 reads YSYEKL. V was trimmed by 0 bases and J by 10 bases, leaving 16 bases between them.

V usage is TRBV28 and J usage is TRBJ1-2, with D possibly matching TRBD1 (6 bases). V lost 3 bases to trimming and J lost 2 bases, with 10 bases between them. This CDR3 contains 14 residues. CDR1 MDHEN and CDR2 SYDVKM come from the germline V gene. The CDR3 sequence: CASSLFGQNYGYTF. For the CDR3, the DNA is TGTGCCAGCAGTTTGTTCGGACAGAACTATGGCTACACCTTC.

V usage is TRBV20-1 and J usage is TRBJ2-1; 10 nucleotides agree with TRBD2. This CDR3 is 16 amino acids long. V lost 0 bases and J lost 3; bases outside the gene matches: 5. Germline V CDR1 and CDR2: DFQATT, SNEGSKA (reference sequence). As DNA, the CDR3 is TGCAGTGCTAGAGAGTTCCTAGCGGGGGACTACAATGAGCAGTTCTTC. Protein sequence: CSAREFLAGDYNEQFF.

The chain uses TRBV7-6 and TRBJ2-1, with TRBD1 matching over 10 bases. Germline V gene lookup returns CDR1 SGHVS and CDR2 FNYEAQ. The CDR3 is 17 residues long. V trimming: 1 base; J trimming: 8 bases; junction bases outside the gene matches: 11. CDR3: CASSLEDSRQGADEQFF. As DNA, the CDR3 is TGTGCCAGCAGCTTAGAAGATTCGCGACAGGGGGCCGATGAGCAGTTCTTC.

This clonotype was detected only once. The rearrangement links TRBV10-3 to TRBJ2-3; D remains ambiguous. V lost 5 bases and J lost 4, with 4 bases in between. There are 11 residues in the CDR3. Per germline, CDR1 ENHRY and CDR2 SYGVKD. The CDR3 sequence: CAISWADTQYF. The CDR3 DNA reads as TGTGCCATCAGTTGGGCAGATACGCAGTATTTT.

This clonotype was counted only a few times. The V call is TRBV7-9, the J call TRBJ2-7; D not resolved. The V gene lost 4 bases and the J gene lost 6 bases, with 10 bases spanning the gap. CDR1 and CDR2 from the germline V gene are SEHNR and FQNEAQ (reference sequence). There are 12 residues in the CDR3. The CDR3 reads CASSSLMSEQYF. CDR3 DNA: TGTGCCAGCAGCTCCCTGATGTCCGAGCAGTACTTC.

The rearrangement links TRBV27 to TRBJ1-6; 7 nucleotides align to TRBD1. The germline V gene encodes CDR1 MNHEY and CDR2 SMNVEV (reference sequence). Unmatched junction bases numbered 13, after V lost 5 bases and J lost 15 bases. The CDR3 contains 14 residues. CDR3 coding DNA: TGTGCCAGCAGTCCGGGGACAGCCGGAGGACTCCTCCACTTT. Protein: CASSPGTAGGLLHF.

The rearrangement links TRBV2 to TRBJ2-1, with no clear D. Looked up from germline, CDR1 is SNHLY and CDR2 is FYNNEI. The CDR3 extends over 11 amino acids. V gave up 8 bases and J gave up 9 bases, with 11 bases separating them. The CDR3 region is CASPLGREQFF. The CDR3 coding sequence is TGTGCCAGCCCCTTAGGGCGTGAGCAGTTCTTC.

Regarding this clonotype: This may stem from a read error, because a much larger clone lies one nucleotide away. This rearrangement joins TRBV9 to TRBJ2-1; possible D gene TRBD2, 5 bases. Germline V gene sequence: CDR1 SGDLS, CDR2 YYNGEE. This CDR3 has 16 residues. The CDR3 DNA reads TGTGCCTGCAGCGTAGGTGAGGGTCTCGGTGCGAGTGAGCAGTTCTTC. Translated, it gives CACSVGEGLGASEQFF.

This clonotype was observed a handful of times. The V gene is TRBV27, the J gene TRBJ1-2, with D uncertain. Germline assignment: CDR1 MNHEY and CDR2 SMNVEV (reference sequence). The CDR3 runs to 14 residues. V gave up 4 bases and J gave up 7 bases, with 16 bases separating them. CDR3 DNA: TGTGCCAGCAGTTCGACCCCGGACTTCTCTGGCTACACCTTC. Encoded protein: CASSSTPDFSGYTF.

This rearrangement joins TRBV11-3 to TRBJ2-1, with 13 bases lining up with TRBD2. The CDR3 consists of 21 residues. V lost 5 bases to trimming and J lost 0 bases; unmatched junction nucleotides: 16. Germline V gene data show CDR1 as SGHNT and CDR2 as YENEEA. This chain's CDR3 is CASSHPGTSGTKPSSYNEQFF. The CDR3 DNA reads TGTGCCAGCAGCCACCCCGGGACTAGCGGGACTAAACCATCCTCCTACAATGAGCAGTTCTTC.

The chain combines TRBV5-1 with TRBJ1-1; D not certain. The CDR3 runs to 16 residues. The V end was cut by 0 bases, the J end by 2 bases, with 14 bases between. From germline, CDR1 is SGHRS and CDR2 YFSETQ. The CDR3 DNA follows: TGCGCCAGCAGCTTGGACGGCCAGGACGGCAACACTGAAGCTTTCTTT. Its translation is CASSLDGQDGNTEAFF.

Many counts were recorded for this clonotype. The V gene is TRBV29-1, the J gene TRBJ2-3, with TRBD1 matching over 8 bases. V lost 8 bases and J lost 2; bases outside the gene matches: 18. There are 17 residues in the CDR3. Germline-derived CDR1 and CDR2 are SQVTM and ANQGSEA. The CDR3 nucleotides read TGCAGCTCGTTGTCCTTCCGACAGGGGAGTTACACAGATACGCAGTATTTT. Amino acid sequence: CSSLSFRQGSYTDTQYF.

In its sample, this clonotype was seen once. J is TRBJ2-7 and V is TRBV20-1, with 7 nucleotides matching TRBD2. V shed 1 base, J shed 2 bases, and the junction held 5 bases outside the gene matches. The CDR3 is 14 amino acids. Germline assignment: CDR1 DFQATT and CDR2 SNEGSKA (reference sequence). The CDR3 nucleotides read TGCAGTGCTAGAGGGGGGAGGGTCCCCTACGAGCAGTACGTC. It is translated as CSARGGRVPYEQYV.

In this sample, this clonotype turned up a few times. The chain uses TRBV3-1 and TRBJ2-7; 8 bases map to TRBD2. This CDR3 region has 14 residues. The junction had 8 bases not matched to a gene; V was cut back by 7 bases and J by 3 bases. CDR1 is LGHDT, CDR2 YNNKEL, per germline (reference sequence). The DNA for the CDR3 is TGTGCCAGCACCTCAACCCGGGGGGGCTACGAGCAGTACTTC. It yields the protein CASTSTRGGYEQYF.

The chain has TRBV19 and TRBJ2-1, with TRBD2 matching 12 bases. Trimming at V came to 4 bases and at J to 7 bases, leaving 5 bases not matched to a gene. CDR3 size: 15 residues. CDR1 is LNHDA and CDR2 is SQIVND in the germline V gene (reference sequence). This CDR3 is CASSKGLAGRNEQFF. The CDR3 region has the DNA TGTGCCAGTAGTAAGGGACTAGCGGGCCGAAATGAGCAGTTCTTC.